This passage covers 13 T cell receptor beta chains from one sample sequenced in a study of cytomegalovirus exposure and HLA in healthy donors. This PCR relied on a set of 60 Vbeta primers and 13 Jbeta primers. Clones were read by immunoSEQ multiplex PCR, and TCRdb kept only the in-frame ones, dropping some. The repertoire has around 100,000 clones, approximately 80% of them found once; the top ten carry approximately 5.3%. The source material was PBMCs. The receptor set was obtained from a young woman in good health and CMV-seropositive.

The chain recombines TRBV5-1 with TRBJ2-2; 8 bases align to TRBD2. Germline assignment: CDR1 SGHRS and CDR2 YFSETQ. The CDR3 extends over 15 amino acids. The V segment lost 4 bases and the J segment 5 bases; nucleotides outside the gene matches: 7. DNA of the CDR3: TGCGCCAGCAGCACCGGGAGGGAGATAACCGGGGAGCTGTTTTTT. This gives the protein CASSTGREITGELFF.

The chain couples TRBV30 to TRBJ1-1, with 7 bases that match TRBD1. The CDR3 contains 13 residues. Germline V lookup: CDR1 GTSNPN, CDR2 SVGIG (reference sequence). V lost 8 bases and J lost 4; bases outside the gene matches: 10. CDR3 sequence (DNA): TGTGCCCGAAGCCTCAACAGGGGCACTGAAGCTTTCTTT. Translation: CARSLNRGTEAFF.

The gene calls are TRBV5-1 and TRBJ1-1; D is ambiguous. The V gene lost 6 bases and the J gene lost 5 bases, with 11 bases spanning the gap. CDR3 length equals 12 residues. Germline loops: CDR1 SGHRS, CDR2 YFSETQ. The CDR3 reads CASTNSGTEAFF. CDR3 DNA sequence: TGCGCCAGCACCAACAGCGGGACTGAAGCTTTCTTT. The full variable domain, in which reference TRBV5-1 and TRBJ1-1 provide the parts outside the CDR3, is KAGVTQTPRYLIKTRGQQVTLSCSPISGHRSVSWYQQTPGQGLQFLFEYFSETQRNKGNFPGRFSGRQFSNSRSEMNVSTLELGDSALYLCASTNSGTEAFFGQGTRLTVV.

The CDR3 loop is CASSLGGKGRGTEAFF. The CDR3 region has the DNA TGCGCCAGCAGCTTGGGAGGTAAGGGGCGGGGGACTGAAGCTTTCTTT. The chain links TRBV5-1 to TRBJ1-1; weak D call: TRBD1 (5 bases). V lost 0 bases, J lost 5 bases, and 17 bases lay in between. From germline, CDR1 is SGHRS and CDR2 YFSETQ. The CDR3 covers 16 residues.

This clone was found a few times. The V call is TRBV7-4, the J call TRBJ2-7; 13 bases agree with TRBD2. The length of the CDR3 is 15 residues. V gave up 5 bases and J gave up 2 bases; unmatched junction bases: 3. Germline assignment: CDR1 SGHVT and CDR2 SQSDAQ. The CDR3, as DNA: TGTGCCAGCAGCCCCGGACTAGCGGGAGCCTACGAGCAGTACTTC. Translating gives CASSPGLAGAYEQYF.

This clone was seen more than once but under ten times. This chain connects TRBV10-3 to TRBJ2-7; D is perhaps TRBD2 (6 bases). This CDR3 contains 11 residues. V lost 9 bases to trimming and J lost 0 bases, with 6 bases between them. Germline loops: CDR1 ENHRY, CDR2 SYGVKD. The CDR3 loop is CAMGGSYEQYF. The DNA for the CDR3 is TGTGCCATGGGAGGCTCCTACGAGCAGTACTTC.

This chain joins TRBV11-2 and TRBJ2-7; 10 nucleotides line up with TRBD2. The CDR3 spans 15 residues. Germline V gene data show CDR1 as SGHAT and CDR2 as FQNNGV. V lost 2 bases and J lost 7; bases outside the gene matches: 8. CDR3 DNA sequence: TGTGCCAGCAGCTTAACTCTAGCGGGGGCGGGGGAGCAGTACTTC. This encodes CASSLTLAGAGEQYF.

This chain connects TRBV30 to TRBJ1-5, with 8 bases fitting TRBD1. The CDR3 consists of 13 residues. The V gene end was trimmed by 7 bases and the J gene end by 7 bases; junction bases not matched to a gene: 9. Germline V lookup: CDR1 GTSNPN, CDR2 SVGIG (reference sequence). The CDR3 region has the DNA TGTGCCTCCTCTCGGACAGGGTTACAGCCCCAGCATTTT. Translated: CASSRTGLQPQHF.

The V gene is TRBV2, the J gene TRBJ2-1; D is perhaps TRBD2 (5 bases). The CDR3 extends over 15 amino acids. CDR1 and CDR2 (germline): SNHLY, FYNNEI. Trimming took off 1 base at V and 4 bases at J, with 11 bases between the two ends. The CDR3 sequence is CASSEVLDFYNEQFF. The CDR3 bases are TGTGCCAGCAGTGAAGTCCTGGACTTTTACAATGAGCAGTTCTTC.

Written as DNA, the CDR3 is TGTGCCAGCAGCTACAAAGAGCCGGGACAGGGGATCTACGAGCAGTACTTC. Its protein product is CASSYKEPGQGIYEQYF. The V and J genes are TRBV28 and TRBJ2-7; 10 bases line up with TRBD1. The germline V gene encodes CDR1 MDHEN and CDR2 SYDVKM. Trimming removed 6 bases from V and 3 bases from J; junction bases left unmatched: 14. The CDR3 has 17 residues.

This chain uses TRBV9 with TRBJ2-1, with TRBD1 identical over 11 bases. The germline V gene encodes CDR1 SGDLS and CDR2 YYNGEE. Trimming at V came to 4 bases and at J to 2 bases, leaving 5 bases not matched to a gene. The CDR3 length is 16 residues. CDR3 residues: CASSIKGQGAYNEQFF. The CDR3 DNA is TGTGCCAGCAGCATTAAGGGACAGGGGGCCTACAATGAGCAGTTCTTC.

The chain employs TRBV30 and TRBJ1-1, with D possibly TRBD1 on 5 matching bases. V lost 3 bases and J 5 bases, leaving 13 bases between the germline ends. In germline, CDR1 is GTSNPN, CDR2 SVGIG (reference sequence). This CDR3 region has 13 residues. This CDR3 reads CAWRLRGGTEAFF. CDR3 nucleotide sequence: TGTGCCTGGAGGTTGAGGGGAGGGACTGAAGCTTTCTTT.

The V and J genes are TRBV28 and TRBJ2-7; D is possibly TRBD1 (5 bases). Trimming pared 6 bases from V and 5 bases from J, leaving 14 bases between. CDR1 is MDHEN, CDR2 SYDVKM, per germline. The CDR3 has 13 residues. The CDR3 coding sequence is TGTGCCAGCAGCCAGCAGGGCCCCAACGAGCAGTACTTC. It yields the protein CASSQQGPNEQYF.